The clone carrying this T cell receptor beta chain appeared a few times. Its cognate antigen is unknown. The TCRbeta library was prepared with unique molecular identifiers. TCRdb re-analysed the PCR reads in MiXCR, keeping a single row per CDR3 protein. Among about 980,000 distinct CDR3 sequences listed, about 30% were seen once. The germline V gene has CDR1 MDHEN and CDR2 SYDVKM. Between the trimmed V and J ends, which lost 6 bases and 0 bases, there was a span of 15 bases. This CDR3 region has 17 residues. These data are taken from a study of T-cell reconstitution after alpha-beta-depleted transplantation in children. Broader study findings: About two months after transplant, alpha-beta T cells reportedly came from several hundred expanded graft clones. From newly produced T cells came most of the T-cell counts and diversity one year after transplant. Surviving recipient cells, namely T cells and thymic progenitors, were the source of high day-60 TCRbeta diversity in some patients.

Specimen: PBMCs, mostly from graft donor cells, collected 360 days after TCRalphabeta/CD19-depleted stem cell transplant. This TCR came from a boy less than two years old who had a stem cell transplant for SCID, so the T cells may come from the graft donor. The chain couples TRBV28 to TRBJ2-6; D is ambiguous. The CDR3 is CASRHPEQSSGANVLTF. The CDR3 DNA reads TGTGCCAGCAGACACCCTGAACAGAGCTCTGGGGCCAACGTCCTGACTTTC.